This T cell receptor (beta chain) was documented in a study of beta chain features in type 1 diabetes. The wider study: Examined across all samples were around 110 million sorted cells. Notes on the study in general: Reduced insertions and increased deletions marked VDJ junctions in type 1 diabetes patients. TCRB CDR3 length was moderately but significantly reduced in all four CD4+ subsets of Type 1 diabetes patients.

The CDR3 is made up of 11 amino acids. V lost 5 bases and J 3 bases, leaving 4 bases between the germline ends. Germline CDR1 and CDR2: SNHLY and FYNNEI. A remark on this clone: Its antigen is unknown. This may come from a read error, since a much larger clone is one base off.

The study reverse transcribed the entire isolated RNA, so it sequenced expressed TCRB transcripts. Repertoires were generated with immunoSEQ multiplex PCR, while TCRdb's copy carries only in-frame clones and drops some. The sample records 550,000 to 850,000 clones, roughly an eighth being singletons. Via the markers CD45RO/CCR7/CD25/CD127/CD95/CD27, stem cell-like memory, regulatory, central memory and naive CD4+ cells were sorted. The chain combines TRBV2 with TRBJ1-1; D is ambiguous. Sequenced: naive CD4+ T cells from blood. The TCR was taken from a man younger than 35 with type 1 diabetes. The CDR3 region is CASSWYTEAFF. The CDR3, as DNA: TGTGCCAGCAGTTGGTACACTGAAGCTTTCTTT.